This passage covers 23 T cell receptor beta chains from one sample sequenced in a study of technical replicates of blood from several donors. The table came from immunoSEQ multiplex PCR; TCRdb's copy has only in-frame clones and leaves some out. The sample has tens of thousands of clones, approximately 94% seen once. Sequenced: T cells isolated from PBMCs. These receptors were collected from a human donor in good health.

This sequence joins TRBV5-5 and TRBJ1-1; 12 bases map to TRBD1. J lost 5 bases, V lost 4 bases, and 3 bases had no gene match. Germline V gives CDR1 SGHKS, CDR2 YYEKEE (reference sequence). The CDR3 spans 14 residues. The CDR3 region has the DNA TGTGCCAGCAGCCGGGACAGGGGGCGAACTGAAGCTTTCTTT. Its translation is CASSRDRGRTEAFF.

The chain joins TRBV6-1 to TRBJ1-1, with D perhaps matching TRBD1 (5 bases). The V end was cut by 7 bases, the J end by 0 bases, with 6 bases between. This CDR3 comprises 12 residues. Germline assignment: CDR1 MNHNS and CDR2 SASEGT. In DNA form, the CDR3 reads TGTGCCAGCACGGACATGAACACTGAAGCTTTCTTT. Translation gives CASTDMNTEAFF.

The CDR3 coding sequence is TGTGCCAGCCTCTTTAACCAGGGGGCCTGGGTCACAGATACGCAGTATTTT. Translating gives CASLFNQGAWVTDTQYF. The rearrangement uses TRBV11-2 and TRBJ2-3; 8 bases agree with TRBD1. Germline CDR1 and CDR2: SGHAT and FQNNGV. This CDR3 comprises 17 residues. J lost 2 bases, V lost 8 bases, and 15 bases had no gene match.

This clone was seen once. The rearrangement uses TRBV6-4 and TRBJ2-3; TRBD1 aligns across 8 bases. The CDR3 runs to 16 residues. The V gene's germline CDR1 is MRHNA and CDR2 SNTAGT. Trimming took 8 bases from V and 1 from J; bases not matched to a gene: 11. The CDR3, as DNA: TGTGCCAGCGGACAGGAACCGGGACAGGGCACAGATACGCAGTATTTT. This codes for CASGQEPGQGTDTQYF.

This CDR3 reads CASSAGQGARGYTF. The DNA of the CDR3 is TGTGCCAGCAGCGCGGGACAGGGGGCTCGTGGCTACACCTTC. The rearrangement uses TRBV5-5 and TRBJ1-2; 12 bases match TRBD1. Germline-derived CDR1 and CDR2 are SGHKS and YYEKEE (reference sequence). This CDR3 has 14 residues. The V gene end was trimmed by 4 bases and the J gene end by 7 bases; junction bases not matched to a gene: 5.

V is TRBV18 and J is TRBJ2-7; D possibly corresponds to TRBD1 (6 bases). Germline CDR1 reads KGHSH; CDR2 reads LQKENI. The CDR3 spans 14 residues. V was pared by 0 bases and J by 2 bases, with 8 bases between. CDR3 DNA sequence: TGTGCCAGCTCACCACCGGACAGCACCTACGAGCAGTACTTC. It codes for CASSPPDSTYEQYF.

This clone was seen just once. The V and J genes are TRBV2 and TRBJ2-7; a possible D gene is TRBD2 (6 bases). Germline-derived CDR1 and CDR2 are SNHLY and FYNNEI. Trimming removed 3 bases at V and 4 bases at J, with 19 bases between. The CDR3 length is 16 residues. The CDR3 DNA follows: TGTGCCAGCAGTGAGGAGGGAACGGTTCAACCTTACGAGCAGTACTTC. It specifies CASSEEGTVQPYEQYF.

The chain links TRBV19 to TRBJ2-5; 10 bases are a match to TRBD2. The germline CDR1 and CDR2 sequences are LNHDA and SQIVND (reference sequence). This CDR3 comprises 16 residues. V was clipped by 4 bases and J by 5 bases; unmatched bases: 10. The CDR3 region is CASSTRGLAAQETQYF. In nucleotides, the CDR3 is TGTGCCAGTAGTACTAGAGGACTAGCGGCGCAGGAGACCCAGTACTTC.

The chain uses TRBV27 and TRBJ2-7; TRBD2 matches at 10 bases. This CDR3 has 15 amino acids. The trim removed 8 bases at V and 2 bases at J, leaving 9 bases unmatched. Germline V lookup: CDR1 MNHEY, CDR2 SMNVEV (reference sequence). CDR3 residues: CASRVMSGGAYEQYF. The CDR3 DNA sequence: TGTGCCAGCCGTGTGATGAGCGGGGGGGCCTACGAGCAGTACTTC.

This chain connects TRBV15 to TRBJ2-7, with a tentative D call TRBD2 (6 bases). Trimming left V 7 bases short and J 7 bases short, with 17 bases between. The CDR3 is made up of 13 amino acids. Looked up from germline, CDR1 is LNHNV and CDR2 is YYDKDF (reference sequence). The CDR3, as DNA: TGTGCCACCACCAACAGACTAGGGCAGGAGCAGTACTTC. It encodes CATTNRLGQEQYF.

This sequence joins TRBV2 and TRBJ2-5; perhaps TRBD1 as D (6 bases). CDR1 and CDR2 from the germline V gene are SNHLY and FYNNEI. The CDR3 spans 14 residues. V shed 8 bases and J shed 1 base, with 14 bases lying between them. CDR3 bases: TGTGCCAGCCGCGTGGGGACACCCCAAGAGACCCAGTACTTC. Translating gives CASRVGTPQETQYF.

The gene calls are TRBV30 and TRBJ1-1; tentative D call: TRBD1 (5 bases). CDR1 and CDR2 (germline): GTSNPN, SVGIG (reference sequence). V was clipped by 4 bases and J by 1 base, with 13 bases between them. This CDR3 spans 14 amino acids. The CDR3 DNA is TGTGCCTGGAAAGGGATGGGGGGGAACACTGAAGCTTTCTTT. Translating gives CAWKGMGGNTEAFF.

This clone has only one observation. The chain employs TRBV5-1 and TRBJ1-4; D not resolved. V was clipped by 3 bases and J by 1 base, with 4 bases between them. The germline V gene encodes CDR1 SGHRS and CDR2 YFSETQ. The CDR3 runs to 13 residues. Here the CDR3 reads CASSSETNEKLFF. DNA of the CDR3: TGCGCCAGCAGCTCAGAAACTAATGAAAAACTGTTTTTT.

This chain links TRBV9 with TRBJ2-3; TRBD2 is a possible D gene (5 bases). The germline V and J ends were trimmed by 0 bases and 8 bases, with 10 bases remaining between them. The germline CDR1 and CDR2 sequences are SGDLS and YYNGEE. The CDR3 consists of 13 residues. This CDR3 reads CASSVAGMLTQYF. The CDR3 DNA follows: TGTGCCAGCAGCGTAGCGGGGATGCTTACGCAGTATTTT.

The chain joins TRBV30 to TRBJ1-2; 7 bases match TRBD1. V shed 0 bases, J shed 8 bases, and the junction held 6 bases outside the gene matches. CDR1 is GTSNPN and CDR2 is SVGIG in the germline V gene (reference sequence). CDR3 length: 13 amino acids. The CDR3 nucleotides are TGTGCCTGGAGTGTCATTCAGGGGGGCGGCTACACCTTC. Its translation: CAWSVIQGGGYTF.

The chain is built from TRBV23-1 and TRBJ1-2, with D perhaps matching TRBD1 (6 bases). TRBV23-1 is an ORF, and what it does is uncertain. Trimming cost V 2 bases and J 4 bases, with 20 bases left between them. CDR3 size: 17 residues. CDR3 DNA sequence: TGCGCCAGCAGTCAACCTGCGGACAGATATCCCTTCTATGGCTACACCTTC. Amino acids: CASSQPADRYPFYGYTF.

The chain uses TRBV10-3 and TRBJ1-1, with TRBD1 matching over 12 bases. V dropped 5 bases and J dropped 12; count of bases not matched to a gene: 13. The CDR3 totals 15 residues. CDR1 is ENHRY, CDR2 SYGVKD, per germline. CDR3 nucleotides: TGTGCCATCAGTTCGGGACAGGGGGCGCAAAGATCGTCTTTCTTT. Translation gives CAISSGQGAQRSSFF.

The CDR3 region is CASSSTTGPNQPQHF. The DNA for the CDR3 is TGCGCCAGCAGCTCAACCACAGGGCCCAATCAGCCCCAGCATTTT. V usage is TRBV5-1 and J usage is TRBJ1-5; weak D call: TRBD1 (6 bases). The V gene's germline CDR1 is SGHRS and CDR2 YFSETQ. The CDR3 is made up of 15 amino acids. V shed 3 bases and J shed 3 bases, with 13 bases lying between them.

This clone has a single count. The V gene is TRBV29-1, the J gene TRBJ2-4; 7 bases are a match to TRBD2. J lost 3 bases, V lost 5 bases, and 13 bases had no gene match. From germline, CDR1 is SQVTM and CDR2 ANQGSEA. The CDR3 is 16 residues long. In DNA form, the CDR3 reads TGCAGCGTTCGGGGGTTGACGGGGGAGGGCAAAAACATTCAGTACTTC. Protein: CSVRGLTGEGKNIQYF.

V and J are TRBV21-1 and TRBJ2-7; TRBD2, the table's D call, lacks a check against the DNA. TRBV21-1 is termed a pseudogene. The CDR3 extends over 18 amino acids. In nucleotides, the CDR3 is TGTGCCAGCAGCTCCCGACCGGCTAGCGGGGAGTTGAAGGACGAGCAGTACTTC. Translating gives CASSSRPASGELKDEQYF.

This clone came up once. In DNA form, the CDR3 reads TGTGCCAGTAGTATAGCCCCCCTTACCTACGAGCAGTACTTC. Translated: CASSIAPLTYEQYF. The chain has TRBV19 and TRBJ2-7; D is undetermined. Trimming shortened V by 1 base and J by 2 bases, and 9 bases separated the two germline ends. Germline V gene data show CDR1 as LNHDA and CDR2 as SQIVND (reference sequence). The CDR3 contains 14 residues.

The V gene is TRBV5-1, the J gene TRBJ2-3, with a possible D match to TRBD2 (6 bases). Germline CDR1 SGHRS, CDR2 YFSETQ. The CDR3 length is 15 residues. V gave up 1 base and J gave up 2 bases, with 11 bases separating them. In DNA, the CDR3 is TGCGCCAGCAGCTTGAGGCGGGATGTCACAGATACGCAGTATTTT. Its translation: CASSLRRDVTDTQYF.

V and J are TRBV7-9 and TRBJ2-1, with unresolved D. Germline V gene lookup returns CDR1 SEHNR and CDR2 FQNEAQ (reference sequence). The length of the CDR3 is 14 residues. Trimming took 0 bases from V and 9 from J, leaving 12 bases between them. The CDR3: CASSLASSVGEQFF. The DNA for the CDR3 is TGTGCCAGCAGCTTAGCGTCGTCTGTCGGTGAGCAGTTCTTC.